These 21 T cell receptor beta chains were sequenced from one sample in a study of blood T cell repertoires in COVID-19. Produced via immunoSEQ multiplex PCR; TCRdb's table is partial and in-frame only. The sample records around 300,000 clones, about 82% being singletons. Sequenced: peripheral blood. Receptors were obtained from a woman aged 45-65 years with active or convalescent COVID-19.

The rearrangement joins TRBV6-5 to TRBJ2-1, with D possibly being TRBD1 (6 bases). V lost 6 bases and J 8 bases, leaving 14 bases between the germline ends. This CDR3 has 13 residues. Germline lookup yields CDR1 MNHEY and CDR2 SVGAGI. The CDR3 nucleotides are TGTGCCAGCAGAACGCAGGGGTTCGATGAGCAGTTCTTC. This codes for CASRTQGFDEQFF.

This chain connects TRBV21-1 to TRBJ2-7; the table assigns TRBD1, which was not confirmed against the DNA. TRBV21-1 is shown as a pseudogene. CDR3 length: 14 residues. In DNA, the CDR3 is TGTGCCAGCAGCAGCCACGACAGCACCTACGAGCAGTACTTC. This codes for CASSSHDSTYEQYF.

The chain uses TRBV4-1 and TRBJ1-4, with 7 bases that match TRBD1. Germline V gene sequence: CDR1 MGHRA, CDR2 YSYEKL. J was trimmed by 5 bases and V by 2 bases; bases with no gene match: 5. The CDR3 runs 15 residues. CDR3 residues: CASSQHPGQNEKLFF. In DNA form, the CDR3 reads TGCGCCAGCAGCCAACATCCGGGACAGAATGAAAAACTGTTTTTT.

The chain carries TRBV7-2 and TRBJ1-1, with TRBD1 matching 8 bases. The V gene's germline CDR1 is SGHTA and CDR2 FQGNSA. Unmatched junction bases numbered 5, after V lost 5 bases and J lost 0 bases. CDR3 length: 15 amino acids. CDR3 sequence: CASSLEGQVNTEAFF. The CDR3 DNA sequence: TGTGCCAGCAGCCTTGAGGGACAGGTGAACACTGAAGCTTTCTTT.

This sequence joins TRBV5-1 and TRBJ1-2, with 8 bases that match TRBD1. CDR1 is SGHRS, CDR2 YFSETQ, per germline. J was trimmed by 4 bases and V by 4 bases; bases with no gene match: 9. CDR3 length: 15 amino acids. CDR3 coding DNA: TGCGCCAGCAGCAGTGGGACAGGTTTGGGCTATGGCTACACCTTC. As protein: CASSSGTGLGYGYTF.

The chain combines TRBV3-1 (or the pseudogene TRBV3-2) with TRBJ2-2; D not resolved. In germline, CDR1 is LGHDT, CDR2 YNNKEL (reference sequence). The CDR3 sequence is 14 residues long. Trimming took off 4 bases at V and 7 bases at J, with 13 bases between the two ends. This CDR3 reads CASSPKRWSGELFF. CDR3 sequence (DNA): TGTGCCAGCAGCCCCAAGAGGTGGAGCGGGGAGCTGTTTTTT.

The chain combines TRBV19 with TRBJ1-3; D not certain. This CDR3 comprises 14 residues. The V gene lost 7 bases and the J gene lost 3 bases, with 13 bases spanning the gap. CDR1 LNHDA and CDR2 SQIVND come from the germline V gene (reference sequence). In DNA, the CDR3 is TGTGCCAGTACTGAGGGCGGCTATGGAAACACCATATATTTT. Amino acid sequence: CASTEGGYGNTIYF.

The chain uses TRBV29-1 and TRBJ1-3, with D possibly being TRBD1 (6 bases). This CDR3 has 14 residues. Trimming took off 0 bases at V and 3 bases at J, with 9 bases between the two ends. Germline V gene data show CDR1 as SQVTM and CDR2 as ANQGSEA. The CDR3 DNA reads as TGCAGCGTTGAAGATTTGACAGGTGGAAACACCATATATTTT. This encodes CSVEDLTGGNTIYF.

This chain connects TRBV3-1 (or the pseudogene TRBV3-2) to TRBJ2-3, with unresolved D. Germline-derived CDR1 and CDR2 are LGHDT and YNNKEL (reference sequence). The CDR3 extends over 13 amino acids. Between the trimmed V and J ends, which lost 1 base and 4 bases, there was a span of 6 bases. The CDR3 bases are TGTGCCAGCAGCCAAGTGTTCGCAGATACGCAGTATTTT. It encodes CASSQVFADTQYF.

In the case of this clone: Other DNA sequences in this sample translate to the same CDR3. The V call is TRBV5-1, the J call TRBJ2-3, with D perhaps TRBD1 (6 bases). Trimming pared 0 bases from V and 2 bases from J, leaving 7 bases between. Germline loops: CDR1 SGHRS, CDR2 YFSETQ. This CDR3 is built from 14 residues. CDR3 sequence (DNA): TGCGCCAGCAGCTTGGGACAGGACACAGATACGCAGTATTTT. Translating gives CASSLGQDTDTQYF.

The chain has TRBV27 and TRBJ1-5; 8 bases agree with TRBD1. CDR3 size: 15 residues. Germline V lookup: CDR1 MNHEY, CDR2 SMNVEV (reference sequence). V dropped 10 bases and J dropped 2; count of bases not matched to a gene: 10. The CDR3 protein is CATRDRRGGNQPQHF. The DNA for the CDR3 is TGTGCCACCCGGGACAGGAGGGGCGGCAATCAGCCCCAGCATTTT.

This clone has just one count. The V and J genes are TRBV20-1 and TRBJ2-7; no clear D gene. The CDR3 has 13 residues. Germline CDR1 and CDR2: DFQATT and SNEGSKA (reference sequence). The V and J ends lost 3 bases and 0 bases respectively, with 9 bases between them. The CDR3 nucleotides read TGCAGTGCTAGTGCCTATACCTCCTACGAGCAGTACTTC. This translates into CSASAYTSYEQYF.

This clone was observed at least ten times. CDR3 loop: CASSLEQTNTEAFF. As DNA, the CDR3 is TGTGCCAGCAGCTTGGAACAAACAAACACTGAAGCTTTCTTT. V usage is TRBV5-4 and J usage is TRBJ1-1; D unclear. The germline gives CDR1 SGHNT, CDR2 YYREEE (reference sequence). V dropped 0 bases and J dropped 2 bases, with 8 bases sitting between them. The CDR3 totals 14 residues.

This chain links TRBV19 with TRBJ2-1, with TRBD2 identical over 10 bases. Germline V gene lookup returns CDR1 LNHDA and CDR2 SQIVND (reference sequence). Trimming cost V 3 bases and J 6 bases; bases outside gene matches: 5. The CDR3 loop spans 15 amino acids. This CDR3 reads CASSMLAGDVNEQFF. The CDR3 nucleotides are TGTGCCAGTAGTATGCTAGCGGGAGATGTCAATGAGCAGTTCTTC.

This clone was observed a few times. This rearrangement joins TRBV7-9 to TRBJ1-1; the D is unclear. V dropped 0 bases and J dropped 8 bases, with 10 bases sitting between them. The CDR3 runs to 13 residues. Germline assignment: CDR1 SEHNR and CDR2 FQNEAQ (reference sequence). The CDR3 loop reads CASSLAQANEAFF. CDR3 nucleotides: TGTGCCAGCAGCTTAGCCCAGGCGAACGAAGCTTTCTTT. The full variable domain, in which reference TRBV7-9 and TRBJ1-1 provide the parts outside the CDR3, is DTGVSQNPRHKITKRGQNVTFRCDPISEHNRLYWYRQTLGQGPEFLTYFQNEAQLEKSRLLSDRFSAERPKGSFSTLEIQRTEQGDSAMYLCASSLAQANEAFFGQGTRLTVV.

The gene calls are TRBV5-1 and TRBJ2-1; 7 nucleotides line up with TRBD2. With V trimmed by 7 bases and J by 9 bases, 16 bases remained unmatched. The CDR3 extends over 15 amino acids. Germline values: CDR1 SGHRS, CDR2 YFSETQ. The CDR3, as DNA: TGCGCCAGCTCCTTTCCGGCGGGAGATCGGGGTGAGCAGTTCTTC. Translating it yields CASSFPAGDRGEQFF.

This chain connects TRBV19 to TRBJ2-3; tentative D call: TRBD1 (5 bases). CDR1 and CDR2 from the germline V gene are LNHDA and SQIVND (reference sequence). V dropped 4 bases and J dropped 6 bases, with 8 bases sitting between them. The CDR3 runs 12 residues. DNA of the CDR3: TGTGCCAGTAGTACCCGACAGGATACGCAGTATTTT. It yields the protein CASSTRQDTQYF.

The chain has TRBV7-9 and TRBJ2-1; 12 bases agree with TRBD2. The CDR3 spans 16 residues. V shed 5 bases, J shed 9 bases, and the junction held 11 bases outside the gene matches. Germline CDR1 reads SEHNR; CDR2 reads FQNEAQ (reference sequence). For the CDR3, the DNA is TGTGCCAGCAGCATCTCAGCCGGGACTAGCGGGTCTGAGCAGTTCTTC. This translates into CASSISAGTSGSEQFF.

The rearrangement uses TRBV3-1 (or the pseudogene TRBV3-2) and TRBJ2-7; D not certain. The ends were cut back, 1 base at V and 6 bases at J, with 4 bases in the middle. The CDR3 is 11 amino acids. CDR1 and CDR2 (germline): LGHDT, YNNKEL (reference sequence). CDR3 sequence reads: CASSQAFEQYF. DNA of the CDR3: TGTGCCAGCAGCCAAGCCTTCGAGCAGTACTTC.

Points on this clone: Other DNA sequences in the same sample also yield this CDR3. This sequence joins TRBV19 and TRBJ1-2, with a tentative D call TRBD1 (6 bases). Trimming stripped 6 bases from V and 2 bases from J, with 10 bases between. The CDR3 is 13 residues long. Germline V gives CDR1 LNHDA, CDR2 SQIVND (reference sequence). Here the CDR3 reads CASSLQGNYGYTF. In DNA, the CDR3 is TGTGCCAGTAGCTTGCAGGGGAACTATGGCTACACCTTC.

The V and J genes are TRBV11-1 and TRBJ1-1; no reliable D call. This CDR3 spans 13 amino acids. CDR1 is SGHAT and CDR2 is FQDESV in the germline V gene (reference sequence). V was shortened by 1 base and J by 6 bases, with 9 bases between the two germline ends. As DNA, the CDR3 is TGTGCCAGCAGCTTAGGCGGGCGCCCTGAAGCTTTCTTT. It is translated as CASSLGGRPEAFF.